This T cell receptor (beta chain) derives from a study of T cells in localized non-small cell lung cancer. This clone was observed a handful of times. Its target is not known. Notes on the study in general: The highest T cell clonality was in uninvolved adjacent lung, above tumor. Adjacent lung exhibited a median of approximately 59 among the 100 most abundant tumor clones.

The germline gives CDR1 SGHNT, CDR2 YENEEA. The length of the CDR3 is 18 residues. V was cut by 6 bases and J by 4 bases, with 28 bases left in between. TCRdb's copy holds only in-frame clones and misses some; the assay was immunoSEQ multiplex PCR. The sample shows about 950 clones, around a third of them seen only once. Sequencing was performed on normal lung tissue next to the tumor, taken before any cancer treatment. The TCR originated in a female donor of 60 years or more with stage I lung adenocarcinoma. The rearrangement links TRBV11-3 to TRBJ2-7; the D gene is possibly TRBD2 (6 bases). The CDR3 bases are TGTGCCAGCAGTCTGGGGGGTCGCACCACAGGAAAATCATACGAGCAGTACTTC. The encoded protein is CASSLGGRTTGKSYEQYF.